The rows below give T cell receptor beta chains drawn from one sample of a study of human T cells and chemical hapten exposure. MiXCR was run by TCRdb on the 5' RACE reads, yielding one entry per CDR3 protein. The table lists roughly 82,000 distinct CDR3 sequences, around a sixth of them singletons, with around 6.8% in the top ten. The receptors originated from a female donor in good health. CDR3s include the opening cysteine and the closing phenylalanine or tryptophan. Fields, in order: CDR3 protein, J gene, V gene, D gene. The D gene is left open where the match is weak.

cdr3_aa: CASSPNKNIQYF; j_call: TRBJ2-4; v_call: TRBV7-8; d_call: .
cdr3_aa: CASRRTTPGPLNVEAFF; j_call: TRBJ1-1; v_call: TRBV5-1; d_call: .
cdr3_aa: CASSQAGGGVMPDTQYF; j_call: TRBJ2-3; v_call: TRBV3-1; d_call: .
cdr3_aa: CASSLEYPGYVNEQFF; j_call: TRBJ2-1; v_call: TRBV7-9; d_call: .
cdr3_aa: CSARGGANSGANVLTF; j_call: TRBJ2-6; v_call: TRBV20-1; d_call: .
cdr3_aa: CAISEWVGAGWTYEQYF; j_call: TRBJ2-7; v_call: TRBV10-3; d_call: .
cdr3_aa: CASSLAGQGNYEQYF; j_call: TRBJ2-7; v_call: TRBV12-3/TRBV12-4; d_call: TRBD1
cdr3_aa: CASSPHQTRSLDTEAFF; j_call: TRBJ1-1; v_call: TRBV5-1; d_call: .
cdr3_aa: CASKGTALATDTQYF; j_call: TRBJ2-3; v_call: TRBV7-2; d_call: .
cdr3_aa: CASRTGDQETQYF; j_call: TRBJ2-5; v_call: TRBV5-1; d_call: TRBD1
cdr3_aa: CASSSEYEQYF; j_call: TRBJ2-7; v_call: TRBV7-9; d_call: .
cdr3_aa: CSASDRRRDQPRHF; j_call: TRBJ1-5; v_call: TRBV20-1; d_call: .
cdr3_aa: CASRQGVAETQYF; j_call: TRBJ2-5; v_call: TRBV12-3/TRBV12-4; d_call: TRBD1
cdr3_aa: CASSRQANNSPLHF; j_call: TRBJ1-6; v_call: TRBV6-1; d_call: .
cdr3_aa: CASSLETGTNEKLFF; j_call: TRBJ1-4; v_call: TRBV7-9; d_call: TRBD1